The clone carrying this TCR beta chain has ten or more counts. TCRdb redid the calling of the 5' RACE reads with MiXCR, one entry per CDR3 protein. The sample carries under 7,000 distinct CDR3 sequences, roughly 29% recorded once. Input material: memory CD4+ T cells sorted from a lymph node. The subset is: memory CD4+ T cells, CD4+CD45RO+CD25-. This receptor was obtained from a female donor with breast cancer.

The CDR3 reads CASSYSLWTSGSGGELFF. The CDR3 DNA follows: TGTGCCAGCAGTTACTCGCTATGGACTAGCGGGAGCGGCGGGGAGCTGTTTTTT. The rearrangement joins TRBV6-5 to TRBJ2-2, with 13 bases lining up with TRBD2. V trimming: 0 bases; J trimming: 7 bases; junction bases outside the gene matches: 8. The CDR3 has 18 amino acids. Germline V gene lookup returns CDR1 MNHEY and CDR2 SVGAGI.